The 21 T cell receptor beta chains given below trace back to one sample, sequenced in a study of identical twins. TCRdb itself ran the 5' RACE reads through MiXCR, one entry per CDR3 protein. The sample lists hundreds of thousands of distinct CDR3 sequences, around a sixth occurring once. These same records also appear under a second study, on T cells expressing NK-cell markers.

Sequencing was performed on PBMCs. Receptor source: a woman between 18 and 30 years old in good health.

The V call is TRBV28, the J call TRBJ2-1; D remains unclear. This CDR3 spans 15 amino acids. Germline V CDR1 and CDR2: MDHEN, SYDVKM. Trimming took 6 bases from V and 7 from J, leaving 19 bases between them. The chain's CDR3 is CASSPPDGLSNEQFF. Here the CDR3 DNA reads TGTGCCAGCAGCCCCCCGGACGGGTTGTCAAATGAGCAGTTCTTC.

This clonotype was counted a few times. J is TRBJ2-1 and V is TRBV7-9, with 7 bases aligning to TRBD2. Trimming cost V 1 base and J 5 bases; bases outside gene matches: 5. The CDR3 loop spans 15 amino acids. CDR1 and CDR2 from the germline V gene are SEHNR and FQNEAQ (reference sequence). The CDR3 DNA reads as TGTGCCAGCAGCTTAGGCGGACTAGACAACAATGAGCAGTTCTTC. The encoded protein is CASSLGGLDNNEQFF.

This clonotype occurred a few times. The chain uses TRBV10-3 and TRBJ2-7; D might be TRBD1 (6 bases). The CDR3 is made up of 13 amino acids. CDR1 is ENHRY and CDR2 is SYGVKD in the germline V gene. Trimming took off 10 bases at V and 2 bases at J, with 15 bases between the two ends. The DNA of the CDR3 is TGTGCCACCCGGATCGGACAGACCTACGAGCAGTACTTC. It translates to CATRIGQTYEQYF.

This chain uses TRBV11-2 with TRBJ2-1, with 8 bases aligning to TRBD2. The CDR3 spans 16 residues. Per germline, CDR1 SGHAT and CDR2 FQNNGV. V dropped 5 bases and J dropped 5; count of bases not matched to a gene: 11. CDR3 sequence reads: CASSPRKAGVNNEQFF. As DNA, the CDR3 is TGTGCCAGCAGCCCGCGAAAAGCGGGAGTAAACAATGAGCAGTTCTTC.

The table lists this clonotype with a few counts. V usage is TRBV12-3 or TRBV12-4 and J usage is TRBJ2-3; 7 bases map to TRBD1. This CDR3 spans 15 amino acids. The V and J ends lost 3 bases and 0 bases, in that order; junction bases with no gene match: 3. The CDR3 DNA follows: TGTGCCAGCAGTTTGGGGGACAGAAGCACAGATACGCAGTATTTT. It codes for CASSLGDRSTDTQYF.

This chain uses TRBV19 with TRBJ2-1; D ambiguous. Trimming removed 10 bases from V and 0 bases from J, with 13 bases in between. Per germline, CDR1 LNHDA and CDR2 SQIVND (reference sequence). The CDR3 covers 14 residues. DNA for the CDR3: TGTGCCACCACTGGGCTGAGCTCCTACAATGAGCAGTTCTTC. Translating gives CATTGLSSYNEQFF.

The CDR3 protein is CASSLESSSFF. The CDR3 coding sequence is TGCGCCAGCAGCTTGGAAAGTTCGTCGTTCTTC. This chain joins TRBV5-1 and TRBJ2-1; no reliable D call. CDR1 SGHRS and CDR2 YFSETQ come from the germline V gene. Trimming removed 0 bases from V and 15 bases from J, with 10 bases in between. The CDR3 has 11 amino acids.

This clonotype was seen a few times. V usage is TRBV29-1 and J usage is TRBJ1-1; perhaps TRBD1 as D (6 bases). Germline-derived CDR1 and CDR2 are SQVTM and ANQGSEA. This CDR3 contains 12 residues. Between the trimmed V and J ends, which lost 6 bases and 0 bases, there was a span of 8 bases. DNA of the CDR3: TGCAGCGTAGCAGGGGTGAACACTGAAGCTTTCTTT. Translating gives CSVAGVNTEAFF.

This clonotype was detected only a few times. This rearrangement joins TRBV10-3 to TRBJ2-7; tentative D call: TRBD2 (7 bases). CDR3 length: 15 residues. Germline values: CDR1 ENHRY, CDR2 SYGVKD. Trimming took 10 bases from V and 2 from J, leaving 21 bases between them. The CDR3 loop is CATRGGGGGTYEQYF. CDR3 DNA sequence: TGTGCCACCAGGGGAGGGGGAGGTGGGACCTACGAGCAGTACTTC.

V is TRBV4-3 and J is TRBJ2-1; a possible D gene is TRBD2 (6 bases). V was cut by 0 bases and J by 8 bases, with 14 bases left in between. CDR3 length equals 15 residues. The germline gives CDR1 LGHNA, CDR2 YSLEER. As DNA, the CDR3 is TGCGCCAGCAGCCAAGATTTCAGACTAGTCGATGAGCAGTTCTTC. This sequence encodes CASSQDFRLVDEQFF.

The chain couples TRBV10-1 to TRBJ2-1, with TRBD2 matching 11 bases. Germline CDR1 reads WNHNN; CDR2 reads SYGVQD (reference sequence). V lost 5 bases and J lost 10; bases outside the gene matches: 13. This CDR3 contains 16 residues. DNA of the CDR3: TGCGCCAGCAGTTCGGAACTAGCGGGAGAGAGGTGGGAGCAGTTCTTC. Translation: CASSSELAGERWEQFF.

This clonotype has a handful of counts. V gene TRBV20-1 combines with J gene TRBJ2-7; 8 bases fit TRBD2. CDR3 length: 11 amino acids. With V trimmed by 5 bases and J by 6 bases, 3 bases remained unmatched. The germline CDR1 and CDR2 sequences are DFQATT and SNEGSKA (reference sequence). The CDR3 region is CSARGGREQYF. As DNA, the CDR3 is TGCAGTGCTCGGGGGGGGCGCGAGCAGTACTTC.

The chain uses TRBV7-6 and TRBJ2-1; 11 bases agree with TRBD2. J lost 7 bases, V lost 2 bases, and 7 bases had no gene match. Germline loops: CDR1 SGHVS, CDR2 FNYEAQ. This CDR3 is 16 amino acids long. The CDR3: CASSLLAGGGLNEQFF. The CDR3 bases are TGTGCCAGCAGCTTACTAGCGGGGGGCGGATTAAATGAGCAGTTCTTC. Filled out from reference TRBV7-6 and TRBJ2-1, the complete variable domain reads GAGVSQSPRYKVTKRGQDVALRCDPISGHVSLYWYRQALGQGPEFLTYFNYEAQQDKSGLPNDRFSAERPEGSISTLTIQRTEQRDSAMYRCASSLLAGGGLNEQFFGPGTRLTVL.

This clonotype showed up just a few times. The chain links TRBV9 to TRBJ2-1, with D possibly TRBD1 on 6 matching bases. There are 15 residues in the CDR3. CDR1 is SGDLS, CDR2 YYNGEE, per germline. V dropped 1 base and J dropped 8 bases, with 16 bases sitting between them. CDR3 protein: CASSVYQGSSDEQFF. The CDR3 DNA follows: TGTGCCAGCAGCGTATATCAGGGGAGTAGCGATGAGCAGTTCTTC.

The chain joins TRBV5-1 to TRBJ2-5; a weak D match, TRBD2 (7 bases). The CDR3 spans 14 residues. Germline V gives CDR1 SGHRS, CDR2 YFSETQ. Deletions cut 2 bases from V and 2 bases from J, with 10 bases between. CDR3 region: CASSFGGRQETQYF. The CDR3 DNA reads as TGCGCCAGCAGCTTCGGGGGGCGACAAGAGACCCAGTACTTC.

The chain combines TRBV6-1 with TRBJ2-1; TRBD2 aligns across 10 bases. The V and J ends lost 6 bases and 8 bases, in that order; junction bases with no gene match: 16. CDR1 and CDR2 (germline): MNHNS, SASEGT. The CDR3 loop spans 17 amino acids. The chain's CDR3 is CASSAFGAGGPVYEQFF. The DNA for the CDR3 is TGTGCCAGCAGCGCCTTCGGAGCGGGAGGGCCTGTGTATGAGCAGTTCTTC.

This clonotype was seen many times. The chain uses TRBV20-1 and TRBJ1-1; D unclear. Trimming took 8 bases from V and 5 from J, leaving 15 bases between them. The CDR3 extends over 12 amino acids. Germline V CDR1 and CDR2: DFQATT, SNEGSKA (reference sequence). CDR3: CSNWWARTEAFF. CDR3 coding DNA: TGCAGTAATTGGTGGGCGCGGACTGAAGCTTTCTTT.

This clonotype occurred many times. CDR3 nucleotide sequence: TGCGCCAGCAGCTTGGAAGCGGGGACGGAGACCCAGTACTTC. Translating gives CASSLEAGTETQYF. The rearrangement joins TRBV5-1 to TRBJ2-5; 7 bases match TRBD2. The germline V gene encodes CDR1 SGHRS and CDR2 YFSETQ. The CDR3 is made up of 14 amino acids. The trim removed 0 bases at V and 5 bases at J, leaving 4 bases unmatched. Combining the CDR3 with reference TRBV5-1 and TRBJ2-5 gives the whole variable domain KAGVTQTPRYLIKTRGQQVTLSCSPISGHRSVSWYQQTPGQGLQFLFEYFSETQRNKGNFPGRFSGRQFSNSRSEMNVSTLELGDSALYLCASSLEAGTETQYFGPGTRLLVL.

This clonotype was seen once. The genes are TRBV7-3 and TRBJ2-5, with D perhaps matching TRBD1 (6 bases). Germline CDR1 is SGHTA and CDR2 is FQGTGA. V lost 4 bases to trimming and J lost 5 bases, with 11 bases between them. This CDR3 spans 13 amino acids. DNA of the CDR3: TGTGCCAGCAGCTCATACAGGGATGAGACCCAGTACTTC. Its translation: CASSSYRDETQYF.

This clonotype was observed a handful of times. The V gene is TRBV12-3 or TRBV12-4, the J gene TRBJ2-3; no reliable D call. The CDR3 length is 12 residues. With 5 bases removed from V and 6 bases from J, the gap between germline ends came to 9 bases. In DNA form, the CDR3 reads TGTGCCAGCAGTACCCTCAGGGATACGCAGTATTTT. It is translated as CASSTLRDTQYF.

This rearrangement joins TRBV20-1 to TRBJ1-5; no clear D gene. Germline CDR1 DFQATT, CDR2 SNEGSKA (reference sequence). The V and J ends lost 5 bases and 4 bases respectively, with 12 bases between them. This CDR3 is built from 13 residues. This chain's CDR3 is CSAFPDVNQPQHF. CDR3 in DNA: TGCAGTGCTTTTCCGGATGTAAATCAGCCCCAGCATTTT.